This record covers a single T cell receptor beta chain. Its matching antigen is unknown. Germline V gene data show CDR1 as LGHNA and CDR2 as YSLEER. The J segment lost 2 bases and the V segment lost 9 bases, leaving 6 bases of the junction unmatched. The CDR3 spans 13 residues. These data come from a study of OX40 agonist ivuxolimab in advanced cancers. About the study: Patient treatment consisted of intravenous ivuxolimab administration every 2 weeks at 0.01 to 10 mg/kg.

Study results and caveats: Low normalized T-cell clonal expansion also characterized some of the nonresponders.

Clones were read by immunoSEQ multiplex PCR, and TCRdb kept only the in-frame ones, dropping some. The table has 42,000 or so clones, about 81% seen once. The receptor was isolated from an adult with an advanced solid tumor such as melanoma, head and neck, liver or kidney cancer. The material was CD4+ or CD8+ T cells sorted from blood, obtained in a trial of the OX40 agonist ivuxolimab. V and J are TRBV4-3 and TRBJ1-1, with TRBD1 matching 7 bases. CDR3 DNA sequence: TGCGCCAGTACAGGGGAGTCAAACACTGAAGCTTTCTTT. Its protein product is CASTGESNTEAFF.